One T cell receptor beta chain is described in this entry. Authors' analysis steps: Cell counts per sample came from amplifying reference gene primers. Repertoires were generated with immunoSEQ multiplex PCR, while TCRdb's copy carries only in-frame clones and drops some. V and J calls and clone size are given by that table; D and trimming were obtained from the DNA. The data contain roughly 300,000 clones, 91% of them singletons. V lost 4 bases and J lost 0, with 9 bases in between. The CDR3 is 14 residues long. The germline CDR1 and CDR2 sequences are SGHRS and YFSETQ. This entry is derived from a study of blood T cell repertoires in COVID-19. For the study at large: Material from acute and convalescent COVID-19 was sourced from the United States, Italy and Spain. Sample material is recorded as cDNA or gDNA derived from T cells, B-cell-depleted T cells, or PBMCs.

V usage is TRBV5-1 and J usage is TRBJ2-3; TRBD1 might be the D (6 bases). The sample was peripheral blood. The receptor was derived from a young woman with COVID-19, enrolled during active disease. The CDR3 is CASSLGQSTDTQYF. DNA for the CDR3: TGCGCCAGCAGCCTCGGACAGAGCACAGATACGCAGTATTTT.